These 13 T cell receptor beta chains share one sample of origin, sequenced in a study of STAT5B mutations in CD4+ large granular lymphocyte leukemia. Data came from immunoSEQ multiplex PCR; TCRdb stores just in-frame clones and leaves some out. The table includes 30,000 to 40,000 clones, roughly three quarters detected once. What was sequenced was CD4+ T cells from blood buffy coats. These receptors came from a human donor in good health.

The chain joins TRBV5-4 to TRBJ2-7; the D call may be TRBD1 or TRBD2 (5 bases each). Germline assignment: CDR1 SGHNT and CDR2 YYREEE (reference sequence). The CDR3 has 15 residues. Trimming removed 0 bases at V and 2 bases at J, with 12 bases between. CDR3 DNA sequence: TGTGCCAGCAGCTTGGGAGGGACGGCCGCCTACGAGCAGTACTTC. This translates into CASSLGGTAAYEQYF.

This sequence joins TRBV5-4 and TRBJ1-2; no definite D call. The CDR3 is made up of 13 amino acids. Per germline, CDR1 SGHNT and CDR2 YYREEE (reference sequence). Trimming shortened V by 3 bases and J by 7 bases, and 13 bases separated the two germline ends. Written as DNA, the CDR3 is TGTGCCAGCAGCTCACCCAATTTCTCTGGCTACACCTTC. As protein: CASSSPNFSGYTF.

A single count supports this clone. The J gene is TRBJ1-5, the V gene TRBV11-1; TRBD1 might be the D (5 bases). The CDR3 runs to 15 residues. Germline assignment: CDR1 SGHAT and CDR2 FQDESV (reference sequence). The ends were cut back, 3 bases at V and 3 bases at J, with 12 bases in the middle. CDR3 nucleotide sequence: TGTGCCAGCAGCTTTATCGACAGAGACAATCAGCCCCAGCATTTT. It codes for CASSFIDRDNQPQHF. The variable domain in full, completed from reference TRBV11-1 and TRBJ1-5, reads EAEVAQSPRYKITEKSQAVAFWCDPISGHATLYWYRQILGQGPELLVQFQDESVVDDSQLPKDRFSAERLKGVDSTLKIQPAELGDSAMYLCASSFIDRDNQPQHFGDGTRLSIL.

V usage is TRBV10-2 and J usage is TRBJ1-5; 7 nucleotides match TRBD1. Germline values: CDR1 WSHSY, CDR2 SAAADI. The V and J ends lost 5 bases and 4 bases, in that order; junction bases with no gene match: 14. CDR3 length: 17 amino acids. CDR3 residues: CASSQTFGTVNNQPQHF. The CDR3 DNA follows: TGCGCCAGCAGTCAGACCTTCGGGACAGTCAATAATCAGCCCCAGCATTTT.

V gene TRBV11-3 combines with J gene TRBJ2-5, with TRBD2 matching over 9 bases. The CDR3 extends over 15 amino acids. After removal of 1 base from V and 5 bases from J, the junction contained 5 bases not matched to a gene. The germline V gene encodes CDR1 SGHNT and CDR2 YENEEA. The CDR3: CASSLVSGGLETQYF. The CDR3, as DNA: TGTGCCAGCAGCTTAGTAAGCGGGGGGCTGGAGACCCAGTACTTC. Combining the CDR3 with reference TRBV11-3 and TRBJ2-5 gives the whole variable domain EAGVVQSPRYKIIEKKQPVAFWCNPISGHNTLYWYLQNLGQGPELLIRYENEEAVDDSQLPKDRFSAERLKGVDSTLKIQPAELGDSAVYLCASSLVSGGLETQYFGPGTRLLVL.

The gene calls are TRBV10-3 and TRBJ2-7; 7 positions agree with TRBD2. The V segment lost 10 bases and the J segment 6 bases; nucleotides outside the gene matches: 15. CDR1 is ENHRY, CDR2 SYGVKD, per germline. This CDR3 spans 14 amino acids. The CDR3 DNA follows: TGTGCCACCCGGGATCTAGCGGTAGCCCCCGAGCAGTACTTC. Translated, it gives CATRDLAVAPEQYF.

This rearrangement joins TRBV5-1 to TRBJ1-2; 9 nucleotides match TRBD1. CDR3 length: 14 residues. CDR1 and CDR2 (germline): SGHRS, YFSETQ. J gave up 4 bases and V 3 bases, and 4 bases lay outside the gene matches. CDR3 sequence reads: CASSSGTGSYGYTF. In nucleotides, the CDR3 is TGCGCCAGCAGCTCCGGGACAGGGAGCTATGGCTACACCTTC. The whole variable domain, filled in from reference TRBV5-1 and TRBJ1-2, reads KAGVTQTPRYLIKTRGQQVTLSCSPISGHRSVSWYQQTPGQGLQFLFEYFSETQRNKGNFPGRFSGRQFSNSRSEMNVSTLELGDSALYLCASSSGTGSYGYTFGSGTRLTVV.

The V gene is TRBV7-6, the J gene TRBJ2-7, with D perhaps matching TRBD2 (5 bases). Germline CDR1 and CDR2: SGHVS and FNYEAQ. CDR3 length: 13 amino acids. V was cut by 5 bases and J by 4 bases, with 12 bases left in between. Written as DNA, the CDR3 is TGTGCCAGCAGCCACGGAGGTGCGTACGAGCAGTACTTC. Translation gives CASSHGGAYEQYF.

The chain is built from TRBV28 and TRBJ2-5, with 9 bases aligning to TRBD1. The ends lost 8 bases at V and 5 bases at J; junction bases unmatched: 18. The CDR3 is 17 amino acids. Germline CDR1 reads MDHEN; CDR2 reads SYDVKM. CDR3 nucleotides: TGTGCCAGCCACCCCTCCCAGGGTACAGGGGGCTATGAGACCCAGTACTTC. It specifies CASHPSQGTGGYETQYF. The entire variable domain, with the rest obtained from reference TRBV28 and TRBJ2-5, is as follows: DVKVTQSSRYLVKRTGEKVFLECVQDMDHENMFWYRQDPGLGLRLIYFSYDVKMKEKGDIPEGYSVSREKKERFSLILESASTNQTSMYLCASHPSQGTGGYETQYFGPGTRLLVL.

This clone was seen once. J is TRBJ1-2 and V is TRBV5-1; D is undetermined. There are 14 residues in the CDR3. Germline CDR1 reads SGHRS; CDR2 reads YFSETQ. The germline V and J ends were trimmed by 2 bases and 4 bases, with 12 bases remaining between them. The CDR3 DNA reads as TGCGCCAGCAGCTTTGAAGGTTCTGGCTATGGCTACACCTTC. It yields the protein CASSFEGSGYGYTF.

CDR3 DNA: TGTGCCAGCAGACCCCCGAGACAGTATAATGAAAAACTGTTTTTT. Translated, it gives CASRPPRQYNEKLFF. V and J are TRBV6-6 and TRBJ1-4, with D tentatively TRBD1 (5 bases). Germline CDR1 MNHNY, CDR2 SVGAGI (reference sequence). V shed 6 bases and J shed 4 bases, with 15 bases lying between them. The CDR3 has 15 amino acids.

This clone was seen only once. The chain employs TRBV27 and TRBJ1-3; 8 nucleotides agree with TRBD1. Germline lookup yields CDR1 MNHEY and CDR2 SMNVEV (reference sequence). The CDR3 runs to 16 residues. V lost 8 bases to trimming and J lost 1 base; unmatched junction nucleotides: 10. DNA of the CDR3: TGTGCCAGCGGAGACAGGGGCCTAGCTTCTGGAAACACCATATATTTT. Translating gives CASGDRGLASGNTIYF.

The chain carries TRBV30 and TRBJ2-1; possibly TRBD1 for D (5 bases). CDR3 length: 13 amino acids. Trimming cost V 4 bases and J 5 bases, with 12 bases left between them. Looked up from germline, CDR1 is GTSNPN and CDR2 is SVGIG (reference sequence). CDR3 DNA: TGTGCCTGGACTCAAGACAGAAACAATGAGCAGTTCTTC. Its protein product is CAWTQDRNNEQFF.